This T cell receptor (beta chain) is drawn from a study of OX40 agonist ivuxolimab in advanced cancers. CDR3 length: 16 amino acids. V lost 2 bases to trimming and J lost 0 bases; unmatched junction nucleotides: 3. Per germline, CDR1 LGHNA and CDR2 YSLEER. This clone occurred a few times. Its antigen is unidentified. Study observations and caveats: CD8+ T cells were the subset that, on average, had more expanded clones than CD4+.

The table came from immunoSEQ multiplex PCR; TCRdb's copy has only in-frame clones and leaves some out. This sample carries approximately 81,000 clones, about 84% of them seen once, and the ten largest clones take about 4.6%. This clonotype originated in an adult with an advanced solid tumor such as melanoma, head and neck, liver or kidney cancer. Sequencing used CD4+ or CD8+ T cells sorted from blood, obtained in a trial of the OX40 agonist ivuxolimab. The chain is built from TRBV4-3 and TRBJ2-1; TRBD2 matches at 8 bases. CDR3 sequence (DNA): TGCGCCAGCAGCCAATCCGGGACTAGCTCCTACAATGAGCAGTTCTTC. Translating gives CASSQSGTSSYNEQFF.